This T cell receptor beta chain was found in a study of cytomegalovirus exposure and HLA in healthy donors. Study-level background: An analysis done earlier identified about 120 million unique TCR beta sequences from approximately 200 million T cells.

A word on this clone: Its antigen is unidentified.

Study observations and caveats: Productive rates of about 87% or about 30% were seen for most TCR beta V segments in an earlier analysis. Some public TCRs appeared in many individuals, while most sequences were rare.

Primers for the PCR totalled 60 Vbeta and 13 Jbeta. Sequencing used immunoSEQ multiplex PCR; TCRdb keeps in-frame clones, though not all of them. The sample has over 120,000 clones; 70% to 80% are singletons. The V segment lost 5 bases and the J segment 3 bases; nucleotides outside the gene matches: 6. Germline loops: CDR1 SNHLY, CDR2 FYNNEI. The CDR3 has 14 amino acids. The chain employs TRBV2 and TRBJ2-7; 8 nucleotides line up with TRBD1. The source is a woman between 18 and 29 years old in good health and CMV-seropositive. Sequencing was carried out using PBMCs. DNA of the CDR3: TGTGCCAGCAGTCCGGACAGGGACCTCTACGAGCAGTACTTC. Encoded protein: CASSPDRDLYEQYF.